The 29 T cell receptor beta chains below all came from one sample that was sequenced in a study of T cells in Graves' hyperthyroidism and ophthalmopathy (dated by TCRdb to the late 2010s). The receptor library was made with multiplex PCR. The data were produced on an Illumina HiSeq 2000. The TCR beta CDR3 regions were amplified from the RNA transcripts. The TCR CDR3 was subjected to a first round of RT-PCR using the HTBI primer set and the Qiagen OneStep RT-PCR kit. The public reads were run again by TCRdb, first through fastp at Q25 and then through MiXCR, and only productive beta chains were kept. Rows merge per CDR3 protein into single entries with the most common DNA and genes. This sample gives about 460,000 distinct CDR3 sequences in total; 22% of them show up just once. The ten largest clones represent about 49% of the sample. Material: blood. The receptors come from a woman in her 70s with Graves' ophthalmopathy.

CDR3 bases: TGTGCCAGCAGTTTCTTACAACACGGCTCACCCCTCCACTTT. It translates to CASSFLQHGSPLHF. The chain has TRBV27 and TRBJ1-6; D remains ambiguous. CDR3 size: 14 residues. Per the germline V gene, CDR1 is MNHEY and CDR2 is SMNVEV (reference sequence). V lost 3 bases to trimming and J lost 10 bases, with 13 bases between them.

The chain uses TRBV7-9 and TRBJ2-5; 8 bases line up with TRBD1. The CDR3 is made up of 17 amino acids. The V segment lost 2 bases and the J segment 4 bases; nucleotides outside the gene matches: 12. Germline-derived CDR1 and CDR2 are SEHNR and FQNEAQ (reference sequence). In DNA, the CDR3 is TGTGCCAGCAGCTTATCTGGCAGGGGGCTAGTGGGAGAGACCCAGTACTTC. This codes for CASSLSGRGLVGETQYF. Full variable domain (missing parts from reference TRBV7-9 and TRBJ2-5): DTGVSQNPRHKITKRGQNVTFRCDPISEHNRLYWYRQTLGQGPEFLTYFQNEAQLEKSRLLSDRFSAERPKGSFSTLEIQRTEQGDSAMYLCASSLSGRGLVGETQYFGPGTRLLVL.

The CDR3 is CASSSGTGGQEQYF. As DNA, the CDR3 is TGTGCCAGTAGTTCCGGGACAGGGGGCCAAGAGCAGTACTTC. V is TRBV19 and J is TRBJ2-7, with 12 positions matching TRBD1. Trimming removed 5 bases from V and 7 bases from J; junction bases left unmatched: 6. The germline V gene has CDR1 LNHDA and CDR2 SQIVND (reference sequence). CDR3 length equals 14 residues. The complete variable domain, with remaining parts taken from reference TRBV19 and TRBJ2-7, reads DGGITQSPKYLFRKEGQNVTLSCEQNLNHDAMYWYRQDPGQGLRLIYYSQIVNDFQKGDIAEGYSVSREKKESFPLTVTSAQKNPTAFYLCASSSGTGGQEQYFGPGTRLTVT.

This clonotype was observed at least ten times. This chain connects TRBV11-2 to TRBJ2-7; D call uncertain. Germline lookup yields CDR1 SGHAT and CDR2 FQNNGV. The CDR3 consists of 13 residues. V gave up 1 base and J gave up 0 bases, with 4 bases separating them. The CDR3 sequence is CASSLVNSYEQYF. For the CDR3, the DNA is TGTGCCAGCAGCTTAGTTAACTCCTACGAGCAGTACTTC.

This clonotype was observed at least ten times. This rearrangement joins TRBV28 to TRBJ2-7; 7 bases agree with TRBD1. The germline gives CDR1 MDHEN, CDR2 SYDVKM. This CDR3 has 15 residues. V was pared by 4 bases and J by 2 bases, with 8 bases of the junction left unmatched. The CDR3 DNA is TGTGCCAGCAGTTCTCCGACAGGGATCCCCTACGAGCAGTACTTC. It yields the protein CASSSPTGIPYEQYF. Full variable domain (remainder filled in from reference TRBV28 and TRBJ2-7): DVKVTQSSRYLVKRTGEKVFLECVQDMDHENMFWYRQDPGLGLRLIYFSYDVKMKEKGDIPEGYSVSREKKERFSLILESASTNQTSMYLCASSSPTGIPYEQYFGPGTRLTVT.

This clonotype showed up many times. One end of the junction does not line up with germline, which may come from a read error. The chain uses TRBV24-1 and TRBJ2-1; D possibly corresponds to TRBD1 (5 bases). Germline lookup yields CDR1 KGHDR and CDR2 SFDVKD. The CDR3 has 14 residues. The CDR3: CATSAGFRYNEQFF. CDR3 coding DNA: TGTGCAACCAGTGCAGGGTTTAGATACAATGAGCAGTTCTTC.

This chain connects TRBV27 to TRBJ2-6; no reliable D call. There are 18 residues in the CDR3. Per germline, CDR1 MNHEY and CDR2 SMNVEV (reference sequence). V was clipped by 7 bases and J by 2 bases, with 21 bases between them. As DNA, the CDR3 is TGTGCCAGCACCCTCTCAAGAGTTTGGGATGCTGGGGCCAACGTCCTGACTTTC. Residues: CASTLSRVWDAGANVLTF.

The chain joins TRBV29-1 to TRBJ2-1; D is ambiguous. The germline V and J ends were trimmed by 7 bases and 6 bases, with 10 bases remaining between them. From germline, CDR1 is SQVTM and CDR2 ANQGSEA. CDR3 size: 11 residues. CDR3 amino acids: CSAEESNEQFF. CDR3 DNA: TGCAGCGCTGAGGAATCCAATGAGCAGTTCTTC.

This clonotype turned up a few times. This rearrangement joins TRBV7-8 to TRBJ2-3, with D hard to call. This CDR3 has 14 amino acids. Trimming cost V 8 bases and J 1 base, with 13 bases left between them. Germline values: CDR1 SGHVS, CDR2 FQNEAQ. CDR3 protein: CASGTSAGTDTQYF. CDR3 nucleotide sequence: TGTGCCAGCGGAACCTCGGCGGGCACAGATACGCAGTATTTT.

There are many counts of this clonotype. The rearrangement uses TRBV12-3 or TRBV12-4 and TRBJ1-2, with 8 nucleotides matching TRBD1. The CDR3 sequence is 14 residues long. The junction had 9 bases not matched to a gene; V was cut back by 6 bases and J by 6 bases. The CDR3 bases are TGTGCCAGCAGACTATGGACAGGGAGTGATGGCTACACCTTC. This gives the protein CASRLWTGSDGYTF.

The chain recombines TRBV5-1 with TRBJ2-1; 7 bases agree with TRBD1. Looked up from germline, CDR1 is SGHRS and CDR2 is YFSETQ. With V trimmed by 4 bases and J by 2 bases, 3 bases remained unmatched. This CDR3 comprises 14 residues. The CDR3 DNA reads TGCGCCAGCAGCCAGGGACAGACCTACAATGAGCAGTTCTTC. This sequence encodes CASSQGQTYNEQFF.

The J gene is TRBJ1-5, the V gene TRBV19; D remains ambiguous. V shed 3 bases and J shed 6 bases, with 12 bases lying between them. This CDR3 contains 14 residues. Germline loops: CDR1 LNHDA, CDR2 SQIVND (reference sequence). CDR3 nucleotides: TGTGCCAGTAGTATGATTCAAATGGGTCAGCCCCAGCATTTT. This gives the protein CASSMIQMGQPQHF.

Only a few counts were recorded for this clonotype. V and J are TRBV14 and TRBJ1-1; TRBD1 might be the D (6 bases). This CDR3 has 15 amino acids. Germline CDR1 and CDR2: SGHDN and FVKESK. V was trimmed by 2 bases and J by 1 base, leaving 11 bases between them. The CDR3 DNA reads TGTGCCAGCAGCCAATTGGGACACAGGAACACTGAAGCTTTCTTT. It encodes CASSQLGHRNTEAFF. Using reference TRBV14 and TRBJ1-1 for the parts outside the CDR3, the full variable domain is EAGVTQFPSHSVIEKGQTVTLRCDPISGHDNLYWYRRVMGKEIKFLLHFVKESKQDESGMPNNRFLAERTGGTYSTLKVQPAELEDSGVYFCASSQLGHRNTEAFFGQGTRLTVV.

This clonotype was picked up a small number of times. The chain combines TRBV2 with TRBJ2-1; 7 bases map to TRBD1. This CDR3 is 15 amino acids long. V trimming: 7 bases; J trimming: 7 bases; junction bases outside the gene matches: 13. CDR1 is SNHLY, CDR2 FYNNEI, per germline. The CDR3 sequence: CASKPGGQERNEQFF. The CDR3, as DNA: TGTGCCAGCAAACCCGGTGGACAGGAACGAAATGAGCAGTTCTTC.

This chain connects TRBV3-1 to TRBJ1-2, with D unresolved. The CDR3 spans 12 residues. Germline-derived CDR1 and CDR2 are LGHDT and YNNKEL (reference sequence). Trimming stripped 3 bases from V and 4 bases from J, with 6 bases between. Here the CDR3 reads CASSQPRYGYTF. CDR3 DNA: TGTGCCAGCAGCCAGCCTCGCTATGGCTACACCTTC.

Ten or more counts support this clonotype. The CDR3 nucleotides read TGCAGTGCTAGGACTAGCGGGAGCCACGAGCAGTACTTC. Protein sequence: CSARTSGSHEQYF. V gene TRBV20-1 combines with J gene TRBJ2-7; 12 bases align to TRBD2. V was pared by 3 bases and J by 5 bases, with 2 bases of the junction left unmatched. Per germline, CDR1 DFQATT and CDR2 SNEGSKA (reference sequence). This CDR3 has 13 amino acids.

The table lists this clonotype with a few counts. The rearrangement joins TRBV12-3 or TRBV12-4 to TRBJ2-3, with D perhaps matching TRBD1 (6 bases). V was pared by 5 bases and J by 2 bases, with 20 bases between. This CDR3 has 17 amino acids. CDR3: CASSPGRDTEYTDTQYF. The CDR3 DNA sequence: TGTGCCAGCAGTCCGGGCCGGGACACAGAATACACAGATACGCAGTATTTT.

The table lists this clonotype with many counts. The V and J genes are TRBV7-9 and TRBJ2-2; D not resolved. This CDR3 is built from 14 residues. Germline V CDR1 and CDR2: SEHNR, FQNEAQ (reference sequence). The V end was cut by 5 bases, the J end by 7 bases, with 14 bases between. The CDR3 spells CASSRSGRDGELFF. CDR3 DNA sequence: TGTGCCAGCAGCCGAAGTGGCCGAGACGGGGAGCTGTTTTTT. The whole variable domain, filled in from reference TRBV7-9 and TRBJ2-2, reads DTGVSQNPRHKITKRGQNVTFRCDPISEHNRLYWYRQTLGQGPEFLTYFQNEAQLEKSRLLSDRFSAERPKGSFSTLEIQRTEQGDSAMYLCASSRSGRDGELFFGEGSRLTVL.

The CDR3 coding sequence is TGCAGCGTTATTGTGGGGGGGGCTTTCTTT. As protein: CSVIVGGAFF. V is TRBV29-1 and J is TRBJ1-1; possible D gene TRBD1, 5 bases. The CDR3 is 10 amino acids. V dropped 5 bases and J dropped 11 bases, with 12 bases sitting between them. The germline V gene encodes CDR1 SQVTM and CDR2 ANQGSEA.

This clonotype occurred a few times. The chain joins TRBV12-5 to TRBJ2-7; D is unresolved. Germline V CDR1 and CDR2: LGHNT, FRNRAP. Deletions cut 6 bases from V and 4 bases from J, with 16 bases between. The CDR3 spans 14 residues. The CDR3 nucleotides read TGTGCTAGTGGGGCATCCGGGCAGGCGTACGAGCAGTACTTC. This codes for CASGASGQAYEQYF.

The gene calls are TRBV18 and TRBJ2-7, with TRBD1 matching 10 bases. J gave up 2 bases and V 3 bases, and 4 bases lay outside the gene matches. The CDR3 is 15 residues long. CDR1 and CDR2 from the germline V gene are KGHSH and LQKENI. The CDR3 DNA sequence: TGTGCCAGCTCACCGGGACAGGGGCACGCCTACGAGCAGTACTTC. This gives the protein CASSPGQGHAYEQYF. The entire variable domain, with the rest obtained from reference TRBV18 and TRBJ2-7, is as follows: NAGVMQNPRHLVRRRGQEARLRCSPMKGHSHVYWYRQLPEEGLKFMVYLQKENIIDESGMPKERFSAEFPKEGPSILRIQQVVRGDSAAYFCASSPGQGHAYEQYFGPGTRLTVT.

This clonotype was observed a few times. The gene calls are TRBV11-2 and TRBJ2-1, with 9 bases that match TRBD2. Germline lookup yields CDR1 SGHAT and CDR2 FQNNGV. Trimming at V came to 1 base and at J to 7 bases, leaving 11 bases not matched to a gene. The CDR3 runs to 17 residues. The CDR3: CASSLGKSASGMNEQFF. The DNA of the CDR3 is TGTGCCAGCAGCTTAGGAAAATCGGCTAGCGGGATGAATGAGCAGTTCTTC. The whole variable domain, remainder taken from reference TRBV11-2 and TRBJ2-1, is EAGVAQSPRYKIIEKRQSVAFWCNPISGHATLYWYQQILGQGPKLLIQFQNNGVVDDSQLPKDRFSAERLKGVDSTLKIQPAKLEDSAVYLCASSLGKSASGMNEQFFGPGTRLTVL.

V usage is TRBV6-1 and J usage is TRBJ2-1; the D is unclear. This CDR3 is built from 13 residues. Germline V gene data show CDR1 as MNHNS and CDR2 as SASEGT. V lost 6 bases and J 6 bases, leaving 12 bases between the germline ends. The DNA of the CDR3 is TGTGCCAGCAGCCGCGGCGTGGGCAATGAGCAGTTCTTC. It is translated as CASSRGVGNEQFF.

The sample holds a few counts of this clonotype. This sequence joins TRBV4-3 and TRBJ2-1; possible D gene TRBD2, 6 bases. Germline V gene lookup returns CDR1 LGHNA and CDR2 YSLEER. The CDR3 has 18 amino acids. The germline V and J ends were trimmed by 0 bases and 3 bases, with 18 bases remaining between them. CDR3 protein: CASSQERIGSSLYNEQFF. The CDR3, as DNA: TGCGCCAGCAGCCAAGAACGAATCGGGAGCTCCCTCTACAATGAGCAGTTCTTC.

Regarding this clonotype: This may arise from a read error, as a much more abundant clone is one base away. The chain uses TRBV3-1 and TRBJ2-7; TRBD2 matches at 14 bases. This CDR3 comprises 16 residues. Germline CDR1 and CDR2: LGHDT and YNNKEL (reference sequence). After removal of 1 base from V and 5 bases from J, the junction contained 4 bases not matched to a gene. The CDR3: CASSQAGLAGGHEQYF. The CDR3 nucleotides are TGTGCCAGCAGCCAAGCAGGACTAGCGGGAGGCCACGAGCAGTACTTC.

This clonotype was recorded at least ten times. The chain is built from TRBV7-8 and TRBJ2-1; TRBD2 agrees at 9 bases. The V gene's germline CDR1 is SGHVS and CDR2 FQNEAQ. The J segment lost 8 bases and the V segment lost 1 base, leaving 18 bases of the junction unmatched. The length of the CDR3 is 19 residues. The CDR3 DNA follows: TGTGCCAGCAGCTTAGTGTCCCCCGGGATAGCGGGAGCGCGGGATGAGCAGTTCTTC. Its protein is CASSLVSPGIAGARDEQFF.

V is TRBV7-6 and J is TRBJ2-7; 14 bases fit TRBD2. J was trimmed by 1 base and V by 3 bases; bases with no gene match: 5. This CDR3 has 17 residues. From germline, CDR1 is SGHVS and CDR2 FNYEAQ. CDR3 in DNA: TGTGCCAGCAGCTTGGGACTAGCGGGAGACCCGTCCTACGAGCAGTACTTC. Translated, it gives CASSLGLAGDPSYEQYF.

The chain recombines TRBV20-1 with TRBJ1-1, with 7 nucleotides matching TRBD1. V was pared by 2 bases and J by 1 base, with 7 bases of the junction left unmatched. CDR3 length: 15 residues. Germline V lookup: CDR1 DFQATT, CDR2 SNEGSKA (reference sequence). The CDR3 here is CSARSPGGKNTEAFF. As DNA, the CDR3 is TGCAGTGCTAGATCCCCAGGGGGTAAGAACACTGAAGCTTTCTTT.

The chain recombines TRBV7-2 with TRBJ2-7; D unclear. This CDR3 comprises 14 residues. V shed 1 base and J shed 2 bases, with 9 bases lying between them. Looked up from germline, CDR1 is SGHTA and CDR2 is FQGNSA. CDR3 in amino acids: CASSLVGPTYEQYF. In DNA form, the CDR3 reads TGTGCCAGCAGCTTAGTGGGCCCTACCTACGAGCAGTACTTC.